This T cell receptor beta chain was captured in a study of blood T cell repertoires in COVID-19. For the study at large: There were acute and convalescent COVID-19 samples, and they came from the United States, Italy and Spain. PBMCs, B-cell-depleted T cells, or T cells were the source of the cDNA or gDNA that made up the material.

Assay used: immunoSEQ multiplex PCR; TCRdb lists only in-frame clones, some missing. Of 250,000 to 400,000 clones detected, about 90% appear once; the ten largest clones hold about 5%. The CDR3 consists of 15 residues. The germline V gene encodes CDR1 MGHRA and CDR2 YSYEKL. After removal of 3 bases from V and 0 bases from J, the junction contained 1 base not matched to a gene. All enrollees were roughly 18 to 89 years old and from under 25 US areas. Participants' reported clinical history set cohort assignment. Sequencing was performed on PBMCs or T cells enriched from blood (not recorded which). V gene TRBV4-1 combines with J gene TRBJ2-1, with TRBD1 matching over 8 bases. This clonotype was obtained from a woman aged 25 to 39 who had recovered from COVID-19. The CDR3 DNA reads TGCGCCAGCAGCCAGGACAGGGACTCCTACAATGAGCAGTTCTTC. This sequence encodes CASSQDRDSYNEQFF.